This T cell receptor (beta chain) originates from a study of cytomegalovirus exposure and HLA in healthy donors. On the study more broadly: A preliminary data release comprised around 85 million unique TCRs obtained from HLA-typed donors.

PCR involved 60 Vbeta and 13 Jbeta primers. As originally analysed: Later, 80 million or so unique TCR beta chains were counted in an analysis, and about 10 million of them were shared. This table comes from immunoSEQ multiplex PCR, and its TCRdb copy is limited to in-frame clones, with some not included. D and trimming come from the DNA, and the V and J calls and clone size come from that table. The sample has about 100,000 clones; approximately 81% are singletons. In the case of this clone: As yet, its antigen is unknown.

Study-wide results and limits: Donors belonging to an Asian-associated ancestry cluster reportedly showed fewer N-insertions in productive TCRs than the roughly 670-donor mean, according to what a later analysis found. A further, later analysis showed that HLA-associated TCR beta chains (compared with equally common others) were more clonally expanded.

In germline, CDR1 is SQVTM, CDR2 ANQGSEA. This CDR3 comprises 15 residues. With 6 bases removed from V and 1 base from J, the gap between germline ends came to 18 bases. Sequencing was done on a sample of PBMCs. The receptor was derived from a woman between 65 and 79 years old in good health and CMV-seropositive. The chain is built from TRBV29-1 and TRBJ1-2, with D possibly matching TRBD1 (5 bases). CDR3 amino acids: CSVEITAGLNYGYTF. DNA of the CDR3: TGCAGCGTGGAAATTACGGCGGGGCTTAACTATGGCTACACCTTC.